This passage covers 3 T cell receptor beta chains from one sample sequenced in a study of blood T cell repertoires in COVID-19. The assay was immunoSEQ multiplex PCR, and TCRdb's table has in-frame clones only and misses some. The table has roughly 63,000 clones, 80% to 90% seen once. The sequencing input was peripheral blood. The source is a man aged 50-60 years with active COVID-19.

The chain combines TRBV7-6 with TRBJ1-1; D is perhaps TRBD1 (6 bases). Deletions cut 4 bases from V and 6 bases from J, with 21 bases between. Per germline, CDR1 SGHVS and CDR2 FNYEAQ. The CDR3 spans 16 residues. The CDR3: CASSSPPRTVRAEAFF. The CDR3 nucleotides are TGTGCCAGCAGCTCCCCCCCTCGGACAGTTCGCGCTGAAGCTTTCTTT. Drawing the rest from reference TRBV7-6 and TRBJ1-1, the complete variable domain is GAGVSQSPRYKVTKRGQDVALRCDPISGHVSLYWYRQALGQGPEFLTYFNYEAQQDKSGLPNDRFSAERPEGSISTLTIQRTEQRDSAMYRCASSSPPRTVRAEAFFGQGTRLTVV.

The chain recombines TRBV7-6 with TRBJ2-7; the D gene is possibly TRBD2 (7 bases). Germline CDR1 reads SGHVS; CDR2 reads FNYEAQ. With 5 bases removed from V and 7 bases from J, the gap between germline ends came to 21 bases. The CDR3 contains 15 residues. DNA for the CDR3: TGTGCCAGCAGCGCCCATGCGGGGGCGCATAATGAGCAGTACTTC. Amino acids: CASSAHAGAHNEQYF.

The rearrangement uses TRBV4-2 and TRBJ2-1; TRBD2 matches 10 bases. V was pared by 3 bases and J by 4 bases, with 6 bases of the junction left unmatched. CDR1 is LGHNA and CDR2 is YNFKEQ in the germline V gene. The CDR3 has 16 amino acids. The CDR3 DNA reads as TGTGCCAGCAGCCAGGCACTAGCGGGGATTTACAATGAGCAGTTCTTC. Translated: CASSQALAGIYNEQFF.